The 30 T cell receptor beta chains reported below all come from one sample, sequenced in a study of post-analysis software for immune sequencing data. These receptors are not linked to any known antigen. Broader study findings: Patients used roughly five TRBV segments, including TRBV5-6, TRBV5-1 and TRBV20-1, more often than controls.

The TCR beta cDNA libraries contained unique molecular identifiers. Each CDR3 protein gets one entry after TCRdb re-called the PCR reads with MiXCR. The repertoire has about 460,000 distinct CDR3 sequences, less than 45% of them found once; the top ten carry about 12%. Sequencing input: blood. These receptors originate from a girl aged 5 to 17 with multiple sclerosis.

With respect to this clonotype: Germline is not matched at one junction end, which may reflect a read error. The J gene is TRBJ2-1, the V gene TRBV7-7; unclear D gene. Germline V gene sequence: CDR1 SSHAT, CDR2 FNYEAQ (reference sequence). CDR3 length equals 15 residues. CDR3 in amino acids: CASSLVRTSYNEQFF. CDR3 DNA: TGTGCTAGCAGCTTAGTTAGAACCTCCTACAATGAGCAGTTCTTC.

This chain joins TRBV12-3 or TRBV12-4 and TRBJ2-7, with 10 bases lining up with TRBD2. V dropped 8 bases and J dropped 5; count of bases not matched to a gene: 21. This CDR3 has 18 amino acids. CDR3 bases: TGTGCCAGCGCCACCCCCACTAGCGGGATTAGTATTGGCAACGAGCAGTACTTC. Residues: CASATPTSGISIGNEQYF.

The V call is TRBV18, the J call TRBJ1-1, with 8 bases matching TRBD1. Germline V gene sequence: CDR1 KGHSH, CDR2 LQKENI. The CDR3 sequence is 14 residues long. Trimming at V came to 6 bases and at J to 1 base, leaving 4 bases not matched to a gene. The CDR3 nucleotides read TGTGCCAGCTCTCCAGGGGGCCCGAACACTGAAGCTTTCTTT. Amino acids: CASSPGGPNTEAFF.

This chain links TRBV7-9 with TRBJ2-2; 7 nucleotides line up with TRBD2. The CDR3 is 15 residues long. Trimming cost V 5 bases and J 4 bases; bases outside gene matches: 7. In germline, CDR1 is SEHNR, CDR2 FQNEAQ (reference sequence). The CDR3 sequence is CASSPGLEGTGELFF. The DNA for the CDR3 is TGTGCCAGCAGCCCCGGACTAGAGGGCACCGGGGAGCTGTTTTTT.

In its sample, this clonotype was seen a few times. The chain is built from TRBV14 and TRBJ1-2; D is unclear. The germline gives CDR1 SGHDN, CDR2 FVKESK. V lost 0 bases to trimming and J lost 8 bases, with 10 bases between them. The CDR3 contains 13 residues. The CDR3 region is CASSQEIPVGYTF. The CDR3 DNA follows: TGTGCCAGCAGCCAAGAGATTCCCGTAGGCTACACCTTC.

This clonotype came up once. The chain has TRBV7-2 and TRBJ2-2, with D perhaps matching TRBD2 (6 bases). Germline assignment: CDR1 SGHTA and CDR2 FQGNSA. V was trimmed by 2 bases and J by 5 bases, leaving 9 bases between them. The CDR3 extends over 14 amino acids. Written as DNA, the CDR3 is TGTGCCAGCAGCTTACGGGAGCTAACCGGGGAGCTGTTTTTT. Translating it yields CASSLRELTGELFF.

The V and J genes are TRBV19 and TRBJ1-2, with TRBD1 identical over 9 bases. This CDR3 is 17 amino acids long. V shed 5 bases and J 4 bases; nucleotides not matched to a gene: 14. Germline V CDR1 and CDR2: LNHDA, SQIVND (reference sequence). The CDR3 sequence is CASSQPGGTGSTYGYTF. The CDR3 region has the DNA TGTGCCAGTAGTCAGCCTGGTGGGACAGGGAGCACCTATGGCTACACCTTC.

The rearrangement links TRBV12-3 or TRBV12-4 to TRBJ2-1; 7 bases agree with TRBD2. The CDR3 loop spans 15 amino acids. With V trimmed by 3 bases and J by 6 bases, 8 bases remained unmatched. The CDR3 region is CASSFASGGGNEQFF. The CDR3, as DNA: TGTGCCAGCAGTTTTGCTAGCGGAGGTGGCAATGAGCAGTTCTTC.

In its sample, this clonotype was seen a few times. This chain uses TRBV6-5 with TRBJ2-1; 12 bases are shared with TRBD2. This CDR3 region has 15 residues. Germline CDR1 is MNHEY and CDR2 is SVGAGI. V dropped 5 bases and J dropped 9; count of bases not matched to a gene: 8. CDR3 residues: CASSPGTSGLFEQFF. For the CDR3, the DNA is TGTGCCAGCAGTCCCGGGACTAGCGGGTTATTTGAGCAGTTCTTC.

This clonotype was recorded only once. This sequence joins TRBV6-5 and TRBJ2-1; the match to TRBD2 covers 11 bases. The CDR3 has 19 residues. The junction had 17 bases not matched to a gene; V was cut back by 4 bases and J by 6 bases. CDR1 is MNHEY, CDR2 SVGAGI, per germline. Written as DNA, the CDR3 is TGTGCCAGCAGTTTATCCGGGACTAGCGGCCCAACTGAGTTCAATGAGCAGTTCTTC. Its protein is CASSLSGTSGPTEFNEQFF.

This clonotype was picked up a small number of times. This chain links TRBV27 with TRBJ2-1; D is unresolved. Germline CDR1 and CDR2: MNHEY and SMNVEV (reference sequence). The CDR3 runs to 13 residues. V lost 8 bases, J lost 6 bases, and 14 bases lay in between. The CDR3 region has the DNA TGTGCCAGCGAGAACCTCCTCGGCAATGAGCAGTTCTTC. Amino acid sequence: CASENLLGNEQFF.

This clonotype showed up just a few times. The genes are TRBV5-6 and TRBJ2-7, with 12 positions matching TRBD1. Per germline, CDR1 SGHDT and CDR2 YYEEEE. The CDR3 length is 17 residues. The ends lost 3 bases at V and 4 bases at J; junction bases unmatched: 11. The CDR3 sequence is CASSSPSGTGGDYEQYF. The DNA of the CDR3 is TGTGCCAGCAGCTCCCCTTCCGGGACAGGGGGCGATTACGAGCAGTACTTC.

The chain recombines TRBV2 with TRBJ2-3; maybe TRBD2 (5 bases). V shed 4 bases and J shed 6 bases, with 11 bases lying between them. CDR3 size: 13 residues. Germline values: CDR1 SNHLY, CDR2 FYNNEI. CDR3 sequence reads: CASSGGHTDTQYF. Here the CDR3 DNA reads TGTGCCAGCAGTGGAGGGCATACGGATACGCAGTATTTT.

This clonotype came up a few times. The chain has TRBV3-1 and TRBJ2-1; 7 bases are a match to TRBD2. Germline V gives CDR1 LGHDT, CDR2 YNNKEL (reference sequence). CDR3 length: 15 residues. V was clipped by 4 bases and J by 4 bases; unmatched bases: 7. Here the CDR3 DNA reads TGTGCCAGCAGCCCACGGGACTACCCGTACAATGAGCAGTTCTTC. Translation gives CASSPRDYPYNEQFF.

This rearrangement joins TRBV5-1 to TRBJ2-1; D is unresolved. The CDR3 has 12 amino acids. CDR1 SGHRS and CDR2 YFSETQ come from the germline V gene. V was cut by 4 bases and J by 7 bases, with 9 bases left in between. As DNA, the CDR3 is TGCGCCAGCAGCGAGTATACTAATGAGCAGTTCTTC. This sequence encodes CASSEYTNEQFF.

V is TRBV19 and J is TRBJ2-1; 8 nucleotides match TRBD2. There are 11 residues in the CDR3. Germline V gene lookup returns CDR1 LNHDA and CDR2 SQIVND (reference sequence). V shed 11 bases, J shed 9 bases, and the junction held 6 bases outside the gene matches. CDR3 protein: CASGGAGEQFF. The CDR3 bases are TGTGCCTCGGGGGGGGCAGGTGAGCAGTTCTTC.

This chain joins TRBV6-1 and TRBJ2-1; possibly TRBD1 for D (6 bases). CDR1 MNHNS and CDR2 SASEGT come from the germline V gene. The CDR3 has 10 residues. CDR3 sequence: CVAQGYEQFF. The CDR3 DNA reads TGTGTCGCCCAGGGGTATGAGCAGTTCTTC.

This clonotype was picked up a small number of times. This sequence joins TRBV12-3 or TRBV12-4 and TRBJ2-7; 8 positions agree with TRBD1. V shed 6 bases and J 1 base; nucleotides not matched to a gene: 5. The CDR3 runs 14 residues. CDR3 region: CASSRGQESYEQYF. The CDR3 DNA is TGTGCCAGCAGCCGGGGACAGGAGTCCTACGAGCAGTACTTC.

The chain links TRBV5-6 to TRBJ2-7; the D gene is possibly TRBD1 (6 bases). Per germline, CDR1 SGHDT and CDR2 YYEEEE. CDR3 length: 13 residues. The germline V and J ends were trimmed by 0 bases and 5 bases, with 9 bases remaining between them. This CDR3 reads CASSLDRVDEQYF. The CDR3 nucleotides are TGTGCCAGCAGCTTGGACAGGGTCGACGAGCAGTACTTC.

This clonotype has more than one count but fewer than ten. The rearrangement joins TRBV12-3 or TRBV12-4 to TRBJ1-5; D unclear. This CDR3 is 12 amino acids long. The ends were cut back, 6 bases at V and 3 bases at J, with 6 bases in the middle. CDR3 region: CASRGDNQPQHF. CDR3 coding DNA: TGTGCCAGCAGGGGAGACAATCAGCCCCAGCATTTT.

The rearrangement joins TRBV15 to TRBJ2-5, with D perhaps TRBD1 (6 bases). V was trimmed by 3 bases and J by 5 bases, leaving 10 bases between them. The CDR3 spans 13 residues. CDR1 LNHNV and CDR2 YYDKDF come from the germline V gene (reference sequence). The DNA for the CDR3 is TGTGCCACCAGCAGGGGACATCGCGAGACCCAGTACTTC. Translation gives CATSRGHRETQYF.

Of note for this clonotype: An end of the junction does not agree with germline; a read error may underlie this. The rearrangement uses TRBV5-1 and TRBJ1-1, with D tentatively TRBD1 (5 bases). The CDR3 runs to 15 residues. Germline assignment: CDR1 SGHRS and CDR2 YFSETQ. In DNA form, the CDR3 reads TGCGCCAGCAGCCCACTGGGGGACCTGAACGCTGAAGCTTTCTTT. Translating it yields CASSPLGDLNAEAFF.

V is TRBV20-1 and J is TRBJ1-6; maybe TRBD1 (5 bases). CDR1 is DFQATT, CDR2 SNEGSKA, per germline (reference sequence). The CDR3 runs 11 residues. V was shortened by 0 bases and J by 15 bases, with 9 bases between the two germline ends. The DNA for the CDR3 is TGCAGTGCTAGAGATCGGGGGAGCCTCCACTTT. Translation gives CSARDRGSLHF.

This clonotype came up a few times. The genes are TRBV20-1 and TRBJ1-6; D uncertain. Trimming took 4 bases from V and 10 from J, leaving 11 bases between them. Germline V gene sequence: CDR1 DFQATT, CDR2 SNEGSKA (reference sequence). The CDR3 has 12 residues. In nucleotides, the CDR3 is TGCAGTGCTACTCCGGGGAACTCACCCCTCCACTTT. Its protein product is CSATPGNSPLHF.

The chain uses TRBV27 and TRBJ2-4; D call uncertain. TRBJ2-7 matches the DNA end more closely, so the J call is doubtful. Germline V lookup: CDR1 MNHEY, CDR2 SMNVEV (reference sequence). The CDR3 is 13 residues long. Written as DNA, the CDR3 is TGTGCCAGCAGGATCTTGGGGTCGGACGAGCAGTACTTC. It codes for CASRILGSDEQYF.

The chain links TRBV27 to TRBJ2-7; maybe TRBD1 (5 bases). Looked up from germline, CDR1 is MNHEY and CDR2 is SMNVEV (reference sequence). The CDR3 runs to 14 residues. Trimming took 3 bases from V and 0 from J, leaving 9 bases between them. The CDR3 region has the DNA TGTGCCAGCAGTTTCTACAGGAACTCCTACGAGCAGTACTTC. This gives the protein CASSFYRNSYEQYF.

This chain links TRBV7-2 with TRBJ2-1; D unresolved. This CDR3 is built from 11 residues. Trimming removed 4 bases from V and 9 bases from J, with 7 bases in between. CDR1 and CDR2 (germline): SGHTA, FQGNSA. This chain's CDR3 is CASSSRPEQFF. The CDR3 DNA is TGTGCCAGCAGCTCCAGGCCTGAGCAGTTCTTC.

The chain recombines TRBV12-3 or TRBV12-4 with TRBJ2-1, with TRBD2 identical over 8 bases. There are 17 residues in the CDR3. Losses at the gene ends were 1 base for V and 4 bases for J; bases not matched to a gene: 9. In DNA form, the CDR3 reads TGTGCCAGCAGTTTAGTACTGATGGGCGGGGGGTACAATGAGCAGTTCTTC. This encodes CASSLVLMGGGYNEQFF.

The V and J genes are TRBV6-1 and TRBJ2-7; 16 positions match TRBD2. V was clipped by 7 bases and J by 0 bases; unmatched bases: 15. Germline V gene sequence: CDR1 MNHNS, CDR2 SASEGT. The CDR3 is made up of 20 amino acids. The DNA for the CDR3 is TGTGCCAGCACTGGCCTTCCGGGACTAGCGGGAGGGAGGAGCTCCTACGAGCAGTACTTC. Translating gives CASTGLPGLAGGRSSYEQYF.

The rearrangement uses TRBV6-1 and TRBJ2-7, with 12 nucleotides matching TRBD2. The germline V gene has CDR1 MNHNS and CDR2 SASEGT. Trimming at V came to 8 bases and at J to 10 bases, leaving 15 bases not matched to a gene. There are 15 residues in the CDR3. CDR3 in DNA: TGTGCCAGCGCTACTAGCGGGAGGTACCAAGAGGCCCAGTACTTC. Translating gives CASATSGRYQEAQYF.